The 32 T cell receptor beta chains below all came from one sample that was sequenced in a study of technical replicates of blood from several donors. Sequencing used immunoSEQ multiplex PCR; TCRdb keeps in-frame clones, though not all of them. The sample records tens of thousands of clones, 95% to 99% being singletons. The specimen sequenced was T cells isolated from PBMCs. These receptor sequences come from a human donor in good health.

The rearrangement uses TRBV5-1 and TRBJ2-5; D is possibly TRBD1 (5 bases). V was shortened by 0 bases and J by 1 base, with 13 bases between the two germline ends. The CDR3 runs 16 residues. The V gene's germline CDR1 is SGHRS and CDR2 YFSETQ. The CDR3 reads CASSLANFDSQETQYF. CDR3 bases: TGCGCCAGCAGCTTGGCCAATTTCGACAGCCAAGAGACCCAGTACTTC. The variable domain in full, completed from reference TRBV5-1 and TRBJ2-5, reads KAGVTQTPRYLIKTRGQQVTLSCSPISGHRSVSWYQQTPGQGLQFLFEYFSETQRNKGNFPGRFSGRQFSNSRSEMNVSTLELGDSALYLCASSLANFDSQETQYFGPGTRLLVL.

This clone has just one count. The rearrangement links TRBV27 to TRBJ2-7; 7 nucleotides align to TRBD1. The CDR3 has 13 residues. Germline values: CDR1 MNHEY, CDR2 SMNVEV (reference sequence). J was trimmed by 5 bases and V by 3 bases; bases with no gene match: 4. The CDR3 nucleotides read TGTGCCAGCAGTTTGAACAGGGGAGACGAGCAGTACTTC. Translation gives CASSLNRGDEQYF.

This clone occurred once. The rearrangement uses TRBV10-1 and TRBJ1-1, with 7 bases aligning to TRBD1. Per the germline V gene, CDR1 is WNHNN and CDR2 is SYGVQD (reference sequence). The CDR3 spans 14 residues. The V and J ends lost 2 bases and 1 base, in that order; junction bases with no gene match: 1. The CDR3 region is CASSEDRANTEAFF. The CDR3 region has the DNA TGCGCCAGCAGTGAGGACAGGGCGAACACTGAAGCTTTCTTT.

This clone was recorded once. The J gene is TRBJ1-4, the V gene TRBV27; unclear D gene. CDR1 is MNHEY and CDR2 is SMNVEV in the germline V gene (reference sequence). V was pared by 6 bases and J by 5 bases, with 10 bases between. The CDR3 spans 13 residues. The CDR3 region is CASSARRNEKLFF. The CDR3 bases are TGTGCCAGCAGCGCGAGGCGGAATGAAAAACTGTTTTTT.

This chain joins TRBV11-2 and TRBJ2-1; TRBD2 agrees at 12 bases. Germline assignment: CDR1 SGHAT and CDR2 FQNNGV. CDR3 length: 15 amino acids. The junction had 3 bases not matched to a gene; V was cut back by 5 bases and J by 4 bases. The chain's CDR3 is CASSQGLAGYNEQFF. The CDR3 region has the DNA TGTGCCAGCAGCCAAGGACTAGCGGGGTACAATGAGCAGTTCTTC.

This clone appeared once. The chain carries TRBV25-1 and TRBJ2-1; D unclear. This CDR3 comprises 15 residues. Germline CDR1 and CDR2: MGHDK and SYGVNS. The V end lost 8 bases, the J end lost 4 bases, and 18 bases lay between the germline ends. CDR3 nucleotides: TGTGCCAGCGCTACACCGCAGGATTTATACAATGAGCAGTTCTTC. Protein: CASATPQDLYNEQFF. Supplemented by reference TRBV25-1 and TRBJ2-1, the full variable domain reads EADIYQTPRYLVIGTGKKITLECSQTMGHDKMYWYQQDPGMELHLIHYSYGVNSTEKGDLSSESTVSRIRTEHFPLTLESARPSHTSQYLCASATPQDLYNEQFFGPGTRLTVL.

This chain connects TRBV6-1 to TRBJ2-2, with D possibly being TRBD2 (6 bases). Germline V CDR1 and CDR2: MNHNS, SASEGT. V lost 4 bases and J lost 7, with 16 bases in between. The CDR3 totals 15 residues. This CDR3 reads CASSARGREVGELFF. In nucleotides, the CDR3 is TGTGCCAGCAGTGCCCGCGGTAGGGAGGTCGGGGAGCTGTTTTTT.

The chain links TRBV6-5 to TRBJ2-1, with a tentative D call TRBD1 (6 bases). The CDR3 loop spans 14 amino acids. Germline CDR1 is MNHEY and CDR2 is SVGAGI. The germline V and J ends were trimmed by 2 bases and 7 bases, with 12 bases remaining between them. The CDR3 coding sequence is TGTGCCAGCAGTTACAGGGACACAGAAAATGAGCAGTTCTTC. This translates into CASSYRDTENEQFF.

The gene calls are TRBV19 and TRBJ2-7, with a possible D match to TRBD2 (6 bases). This CDR3 is 16 amino acids long. Between the trimmed V and J ends, which lost 4 bases and 1 base, there was a span of 17 bases. Per the germline V gene, CDR1 is LNHDA and CDR2 is SQIVND (reference sequence). The CDR3 DNA reads TGTGCCAGTAGTAAAAGACTAGGCGGGCCATCCTACGAGCAGTACTTC. This sequence encodes CASSKRLGGPSYEQYF.

This rearrangement joins TRBV5-1 to TRBJ2-3, with TRBD2 identical over 7 bases. J was trimmed by 6 bases and V by 2 bases; bases with no gene match: 6. CDR1 is SGHRS and CDR2 is YFSETQ in the germline V gene. The CDR3 covers 14 residues. The CDR3: CASSLRQAGDTQYF. The CDR3 DNA reads TGCGCCAGCAGCTTACGGCAAGCGGGGGATACGCAGTATTTT.

CDR3 DNA sequence: TGTGCCAGCAGCTTAGTAGGCGGGAGTGTCTACAATGAGCAGTTCTTC. Its protein product is CASSLVGGSVYNEQFF. The J gene is TRBJ2-1, the V gene TRBV11-3; TRBD2 aligns across 7 bases. Per germline, CDR1 SGHNT and CDR2 YENEEA. V trimming: 1 base; J trimming: 3 bases; junction bases outside the gene matches: 6. CDR3 size: 16 residues.

CDR3 sequence reads: CASGTSGREYEQYF. The CDR3 DNA reads TGCGCCAGCGGGACTAGCGGGAGAGAATACGAGCAGTACTTC. The rearrangement joins TRBV5-1 to TRBJ2-7; 14 bases line up with TRBD2. V was clipped by 7 bases and J by 4 bases; unmatched bases: 4. This CDR3 region has 14 residues. Germline lookup yields CDR1 SGHRS and CDR2 YFSETQ.

The chain is built from TRBV9 and TRBJ2-2, with D uncertain. The CDR3 is made up of 15 amino acids. Germline assignment: CDR1 SGDLS and CDR2 YYNGEE. Trimming cost V 2 bases and J 3 bases, with 11 bases left between them. For the CDR3, the DNA is TGTGCCAGCAGCGTCTTCCCACTCTACACCGGGGAGCTGTTTTTT. Its protein product is CASSVFPLYTGELFF.

This chain's CDR3 is CASSQTSGRVTGELFF. The CDR3 coding sequence is TGTGCCAGCAGCCAAACTAGCGGGAGAGTCACCGGGGAGCTGTTTTTT. This chain connects TRBV4-2 to TRBJ2-2; the match to TRBD2 covers 11 bases. The CDR3 runs 16 residues. Germline V gives CDR1 LGHNA, CDR2 YNFKEQ. Unmatched junction bases numbered 3, after V lost 2 bases and J lost 4 bases.

CDR3 amino acids: CASTMGGPYEQYF. The DNA for the CDR3 is TGTGCCAGTACCATGGGGGGTCCCTACGAGCAGTACTTC. The chain is built from TRBV19 and TRBJ2-7, with D possibly TRBD2 on 6 matching bases. V was clipped by 7 bases and J by 2 bases, with 12 bases between them. Per germline, CDR1 LNHDA and CDR2 SQIVND (reference sequence). The CDR3 is 13 residues long.

The CDR3 DNA reads as TGCGCCAGCAGCCCGAGACTAGCGGGAGTGGATGAGCAGTTCTTC. Translated: CASSPRLAGVDEQFF. V and J are TRBV4-1 and TRBJ2-1; 12 positions agree with TRBD2. With 4 bases clipped from V and 8 bases from J, the junction kept 6 bases outside the gene matches. The germline gives CDR1 MGHRA, CDR2 YSYEKL. The CDR3 is 15 amino acids.

The V call is TRBV11-3, the J call TRBJ2-2; TRBD2 agrees at 12 bases. This CDR3 contains 17 residues. From germline, CDR1 is SGHNT and CDR2 YENEEA. V trimming: 0 bases; J trimming: 7 bases; junction bases outside the gene matches: 6. CDR3 nucleotides: TGTGCCAGCAGCTTAGATATCGGACTAGCGGGAATCGGGGAGCTGTTTTTT. Its translation: CASSLDIGLAGIGELFF. Based on the CDR3 plus reference TRBV11-3 and TRBJ2-2, the full variable domain is EAGVVQSPRYKIIEKKQPVAFWCNPISGHNTLYWYLQNLGQGPELLIRYENEEAVDDSQLPKDRFSAERLKGVDSTLKIQPAELGDSAVYLCASSLDIGLAGIGELFFGEGSRLTVL.

The chain employs TRBV11-3 and TRBJ2-7; the match to TRBD2 covers 9 bases. J was trimmed by 5 bases and V by 3 bases; bases with no gene match: 5. Per germline, CDR1 SGHNT and CDR2 YENEEA. The CDR3 contains 14 residues. The DNA for the CDR3 is TGTGCCAGCAGCTTTAGCGGGAGAAGCAACGAGCAGTACTTC. As protein: CASSFSGRSNEQYF.

J is TRBJ2-7 and V is TRBV10-1, with D perhaps TRBD2 (6 bases). CDR3 size: 14 residues. CDR1 is WNHNN and CDR2 is SYGVQD in the germline V gene (reference sequence). V lost 8 bases to trimming and J lost 3 bases, with 17 bases between them. The CDR3 DNA reads as TGCGCCAGCGCCGCATCGTTAGCGGACTACGAGCAGTACTTC. As protein: CASAASLADYEQYF.

V and J are TRBV18 and TRBJ2-5; D may be TRBD2 (6 bases). The CDR3 sequence is 14 residues long. Trimming removed 4 bases from V and 2 bases from J, with 11 bases in between. Looked up from germline, CDR1 is KGHSH and CDR2 is LQKENI. CDR3 nucleotide sequence: TGTGCCAGCTCACAGTACGGGAGTCAAGAGACCCAGTACTTC. It yields the protein CASSQYGSQETQYF.

The genes are TRBV25-1 and TRBJ2-7, with 7 bases aligning to TRBD2. Germline V lookup: CDR1 MGHDK, CDR2 SYGVNS. The V and J ends lost 0 bases and 7 bases, in that order; junction bases with no gene match: 9. The CDR3 consists of 15 residues. The CDR3 nucleotides are TGTGCCAGCAGTGAATACTTCGGACTAGAGAGGGAGCAGTACTTC. Protein: CASSEYFGLEREQYF.

This chain links TRBV18 with TRBJ2-4; D uncertain. Looked up from germline, CDR1 is KGHSH and CDR2 is LQKENI. V was pared by 6 bases and J by 0 bases, with 18 bases between. The CDR3 contains 17 residues. Written as DNA, the CDR3 is TGTGCCAGCTCTCTTGAGGTCGGTACACTAGCCAAAAACATTCAGTACTTC. It is translated as CASSLEVGTLAKNIQYF.

This clone was seen a single time. The chain couples TRBV21-1 to TRBJ2-6; TRBD1 is the table's D call and was not checked against the DNA. TRBV21-1 is tagged as a pseudogene. The CDR3 is made up of 20 amino acids. The CDR3, as DNA: TGTGCCAGCAGCAAGGGCTTGGCAGGGGCTATATGCTCTGGGGCCAACGTCCTGACTTTC. It translates to CASSKGLAGAICSGANVLTF.

This clone was seen just once. J is TRBJ1-2 and V is TRBV25-1; 7 positions match TRBD1. Per germline, CDR1 MGHDK and CDR2 SYGVNS. The CDR3 runs 15 residues. J lost 2 bases, V lost 4 bases, and 7 bases had no gene match. The CDR3 coding sequence is TGTGCCAGCAGTGGCCGACAGGGCTTAAACTATGGCTACACCTTC. Translating gives CASSGRQGLNYGYTF.

V usage is TRBV27 and J usage is TRBJ2-7, with TRBD1 matching over 7 bases. The CDR3 is 14 amino acids. The germline V gene encodes CDR1 MNHEY and CDR2 SMNVEV (reference sequence). V was pared by 5 bases and J by 1 base, with 5 bases of the junction left unmatched. CDR3 DNA sequence: TGTGCCAGCAGTCAGACAGGGCCTTCCTACGAGCAGTACTTC. This translates into CASSQTGPSYEQYF.

This chain uses TRBV5-4 with TRBJ2-3; 10 positions agree with TRBD2. The CDR3 has 15 residues. From germline, CDR1 is SGHNT and CDR2 YYREEE (reference sequence). J was trimmed by 4 bases and V by 0 bases; bases with no gene match: 2. The chain's CDR3 is CASSLGLAGADTQYF. The CDR3 DNA is TGTGCCAGCAGCTTGGGACTAGCGGGCGCAGATACGCAGTATTTT.

This clone was seen once. The rearrangement links TRBV7-3 to TRBJ1-2; the D is unclear. The CDR3 has 14 residues. Germline V gene data show CDR1 as SGHTA and CDR2 as FQGTGA. The ends were cut back, 2 bases at V and 8 bases at J, with 15 bases in the middle. The CDR3, as DNA: TGTGCCAGCAGCTTAGACGGGTTGAAGGTCGGCTACACCTTC. Translated: CASSLDGLKVGYTF.

The rearrangement joins TRBV5-8 to TRBJ1-3; D perhaps matches TRBD1 (6 bases). Germline-derived CDR1 and CDR2 are SGHTS and YDEGEE. Trimming stripped 5 bases from V and 0 bases from J, with 12 bases between. The CDR3 is made up of 15 amino acids. The DNA of the CDR3 is TGTGCCAGCAGTATAGGACAGTCCTCTGGAAACACCATATATTTT. Protein sequence: CASSIGQSSGNTIYF.

The chain recombines TRBV9 with TRBJ2-7, with 14 bases identical to TRBD2. The CDR3 has 16 residues. V gave up 4 bases and J gave up 2 bases; unmatched junction bases: 5. From germline, CDR1 is SGDLS and CDR2 YYNGEE. The DNA for the CDR3 is TGTGCCAGCAGCCACTCGGGACTAGCGGGGGCCTACGAGCAGTACTTC. It specifies CASSHSGLAGAYEQYF.

This clone was recorded only once. This chain joins TRBV4-2 and TRBJ2-3; 8 bases agree with TRBD1. Germline CDR1 reads LGHNA; CDR2 reads YNFKEQ. The CDR3 sequence is 15 residues long. V was pared by 0 bases and J by 3 bases, with 2 bases of the junction left unmatched. This chain's CDR3 is CASSQEGQETDTQYF. The DNA of the CDR3 is TGTGCCAGCAGCCAAGAGGGACAGGAAACAGATACGCAGTATTTT.

DNA for the CDR3: TGTGCCAGCATGAAGGGACAGTGGGCTGGGGGCTACACCTTC. It yields the protein CASMKGQWAGGYTF. The chain links TRBV27 to TRBJ1-2, with 7 bases identical to TRBD1. The CDR3 has 14 amino acids. V lost 7 bases to trimming and J lost 8 bases; unmatched junction nucleotides: 13. CDR1 is MNHEY, CDR2 SMNVEV, per germline (reference sequence).

V is TRBV30 and J is TRBJ1-1; tentative D call: TRBD1 (6 bases). Germline lookup yields CDR1 GTSNPN and CDR2 SVGIG (reference sequence). The CDR3 consists of 12 residues. V was cut by 2 bases and J by 6 bases, with 10 bases left in between. The CDR3 region is CAWSPGVPEAFF. DNA for the CDR3: TGTGCCTGGAGTCCAGGGGTACCTGAAGCTTTCTTT.